The rows below give T cell receptor beta chains drawn from one sample of a study of cytomegalovirus exposure and HLA in healthy donors. Sequencing used immunoSEQ multiplex PCR; TCRdb keeps in-frame clones, though not all of them. The profile shows 75,000 to 95,000 clones, around 89% of them singletons. Sequencing was carried out using PBMCs. These receptors were collected from a man aged 18 to 30 in good health and CMV-seronegative. Each CDR3 is given with its conserved first and last residue. The D gene is left open where the match is weak.

V gene: TRBV10-3
J gene: TRBJ2-3
D gene: TRBD2
CDR3 DNA: TGTGCCACCGGACCCACTCCAAGACTACTAGCGGAGAGCACAGATACGCAGTATTTT
CDR3 protein: CATGPTPRLLAESTDTQYF

V gene: TRBV5-4
J gene: TRBJ2-7
D gene: -
CDR3 DNA: TGTGCCAGCAGCGTCACAGGGACTACCTACGAGCAGTACTTC
CDR3 protein: CASSVTGTTYEQYF

V gene: TRBV27
J gene: TRBJ2-7
D gene: TRBD2
CDR3 DNA: TGTGCCAGCAGCCTAGCGGGTAGCTCCTACGAGCAGTACTTC
CDR3 protein: CASSLAGSSYEQYF

V gene: TRBV7-9
J gene: TRBJ2-1
D gene: -
CDR3 DNA: TGTGCCAGCAGCGCCCGGGGTGGGGGGAGCTCCTACAATGAGCAGTTCTTC
CDR3 protein: CASSARGGGSSYNEQFF

V gene: TRBV18
J gene: TRBJ2-7
D gene: -
CDR3 DNA: TGTGCCAGCTCACCTCGGAACGCCGGGACTGGGAAGGGCTCCTACGAGCAGTACTTC
CDR3 protein: CASSPRNAGTGKGSYEQYF

V gene: TRBV28
J gene: TRBJ1-1
D gene: -
CDR3 DNA: TGTGCCAGCAGTTTTGGTGGTTACCGGACAGCTATGAACACTGAAGCTTTCTTT
CDR3 protein: CASSFGGYRTAMNTEAFF

V gene: TRBV7-8
J gene: TRBJ2-1
D gene: TRBD2
CDR3 DNA: TGTGCCAGCAGCCAAGGACTAGCGGGAAGCTTGTGGCAGTTCTTC
CDR3 protein: CASSQGLAGSLWQFF

V gene: TRBV5-4
J gene: TRBJ2-7
D gene: -
CDR3 DNA: TGTGCCAGCAGCTTGCGGGACTCCACCTACGAGCAGTACTTC
CDR3 protein: CASSLRDSTYEQYF

V gene: TRBV5-1
J gene: TRBJ1-1
D gene: TRBD1
CDR3 DNA: TGCGCCAGCAGCTTCCCCGACAGGGCCACTGAAGCTTTCTTT
CDR3 protein: CASSFPDRATEAFF

V gene: TRBV18
J gene: TRBJ2-7
D gene: TRBD1
CDR3 DNA: TGTGCCAGCTCACTAAGACAGGGGGTTTCCTACGAGCAGTACTTC
CDR3 protein: CASSLRQGVSYEQYF

V gene: TRBV5-1
J gene: TRBJ2-1
D gene: -
CDR3 DNA: TGCGCCAGCAGCCCACTCCTTGGCAATGAGCAGTTCTTC
CDR3 protein: CASSPLLGNEQFF

V gene: TRBV7-9
J gene: TRBJ2-7
D gene: TRBD1
CDR3 DNA: TGTGCCAGCAGCTTACCGGGACAGGGGTACGAGCAGTACTTC
CDR3 protein: CASSLPGQGYEQYF

V gene: TRBV7-2
J gene: TRBJ1-6
D gene: -
CDR3 DNA: TGTGCCAGCAGCCCCCAAGGCGCGGGTTCACCCCTCCACTTT
CDR3 protein: CASSPQGAGSPLHF

V gene: TRBV6-5
J gene: TRBJ2-1
D gene: -
CDR3 DNA: TGTGCCAGCAGTTATAGGGGTCTAAATTACAATGAGCAGTTCTTC
CDR3 protein: CASSYRGLNYNEQFF